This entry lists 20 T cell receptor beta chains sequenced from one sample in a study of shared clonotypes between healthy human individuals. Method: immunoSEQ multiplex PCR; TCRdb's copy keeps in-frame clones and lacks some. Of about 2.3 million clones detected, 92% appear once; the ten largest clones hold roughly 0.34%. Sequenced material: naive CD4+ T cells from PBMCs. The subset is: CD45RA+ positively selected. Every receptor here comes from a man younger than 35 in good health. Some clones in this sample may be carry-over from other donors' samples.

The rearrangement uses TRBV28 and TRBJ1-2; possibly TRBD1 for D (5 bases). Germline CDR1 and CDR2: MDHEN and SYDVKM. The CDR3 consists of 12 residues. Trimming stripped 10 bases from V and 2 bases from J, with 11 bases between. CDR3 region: CATTTVNYGYTF. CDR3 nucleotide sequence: TGTGCCACCACGACAGTGAACTATGGCTACACCTTC.

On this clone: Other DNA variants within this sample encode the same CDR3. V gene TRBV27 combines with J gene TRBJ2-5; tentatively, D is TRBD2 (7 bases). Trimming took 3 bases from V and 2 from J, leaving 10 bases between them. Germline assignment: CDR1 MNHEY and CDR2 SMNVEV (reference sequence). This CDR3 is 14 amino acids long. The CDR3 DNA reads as TGTGCCAGCAGTTTGGGAGGGGGTCAAGAGACCCAGTACTTC. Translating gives CASSLGGGQETQYF.

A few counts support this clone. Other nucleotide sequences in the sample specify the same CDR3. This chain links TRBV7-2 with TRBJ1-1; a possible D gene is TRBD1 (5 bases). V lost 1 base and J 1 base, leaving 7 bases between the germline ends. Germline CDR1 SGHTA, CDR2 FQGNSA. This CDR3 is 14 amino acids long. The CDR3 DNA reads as TGTGCCAGCAGCTTAGGGGGCGGGAACACTGAAGCTTTCTTT. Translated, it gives CASSLGGGNTEAFF.

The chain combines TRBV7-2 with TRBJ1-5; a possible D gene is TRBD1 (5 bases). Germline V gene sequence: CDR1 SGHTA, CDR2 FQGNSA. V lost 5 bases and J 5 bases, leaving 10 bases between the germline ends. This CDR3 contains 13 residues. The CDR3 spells CASSVQAYQPQHF. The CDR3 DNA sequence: TGTGCCAGCAGCGTACAGGCCTATCAGCCCCAGCATTTT.

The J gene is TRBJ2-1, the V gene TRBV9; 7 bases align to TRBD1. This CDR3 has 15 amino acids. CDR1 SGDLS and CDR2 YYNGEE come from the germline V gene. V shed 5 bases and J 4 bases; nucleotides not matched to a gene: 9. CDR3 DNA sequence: TGTGCCAGCAGGGCCCCCGGGACAGTTTACAATGAGCAGTTCTTC. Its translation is CASRAPGTVYNEQFF.

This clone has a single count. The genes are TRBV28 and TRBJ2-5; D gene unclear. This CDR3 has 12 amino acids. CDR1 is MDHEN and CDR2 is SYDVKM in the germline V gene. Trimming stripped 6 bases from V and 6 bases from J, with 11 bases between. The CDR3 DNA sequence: TGTGCCAGCAGGGAGCAAGGGAAGACCCAGTACTTC. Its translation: CASREQGKTQYF.

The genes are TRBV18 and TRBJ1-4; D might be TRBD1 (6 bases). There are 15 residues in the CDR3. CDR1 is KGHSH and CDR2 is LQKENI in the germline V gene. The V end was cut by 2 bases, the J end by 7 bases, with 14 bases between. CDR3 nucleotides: TGTGCCAGCTCACCATCTGGGGGCCTCAGTGAAAAACTGTTTTTT. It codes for CASSPSGGLSEKLFF.

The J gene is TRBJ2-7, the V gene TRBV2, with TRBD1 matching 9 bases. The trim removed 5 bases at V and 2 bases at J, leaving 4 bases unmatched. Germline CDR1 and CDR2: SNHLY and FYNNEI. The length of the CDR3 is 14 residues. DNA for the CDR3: TGTGCCAGCAGTCGGGACAGGGAGACCTACGAGCAGTACTTC. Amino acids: CASSRDRETYEQYF. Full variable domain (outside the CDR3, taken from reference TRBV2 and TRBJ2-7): EPEVTQTPSHQVTQMGQEVILRCVPISNHLYFYWYRQILGQKVEFLVSFYNNEISEKSEIFDDQFSVERPDGSNFTLKIRSTKLEDSAMYFCASSRDRETYEQYFGPGTRLTVT.

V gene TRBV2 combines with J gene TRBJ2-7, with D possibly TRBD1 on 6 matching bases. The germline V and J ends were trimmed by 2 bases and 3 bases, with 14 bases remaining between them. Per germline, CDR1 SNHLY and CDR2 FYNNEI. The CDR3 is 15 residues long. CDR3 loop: CASSERLGRGYEQYF. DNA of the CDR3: TGTGCCAGCAGTGAAAGGTTGGGCAGGGGCTACGAGCAGTACTTC.

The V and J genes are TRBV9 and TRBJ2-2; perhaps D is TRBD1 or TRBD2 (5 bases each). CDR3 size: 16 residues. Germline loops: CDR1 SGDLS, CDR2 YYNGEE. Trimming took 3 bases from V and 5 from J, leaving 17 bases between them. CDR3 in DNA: TGTGCCAGCAGCGGCGGAGGCTCCTGGGGGACCGGGGAGCTGTTTTTT. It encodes CASSGGGSWGTGELFF.

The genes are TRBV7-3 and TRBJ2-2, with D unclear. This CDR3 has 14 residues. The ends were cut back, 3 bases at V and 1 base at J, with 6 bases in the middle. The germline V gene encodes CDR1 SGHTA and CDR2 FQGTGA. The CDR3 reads CASSFDQNTGELFF. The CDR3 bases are TGTGCCAGCAGCTTTGACCAGAACACCGGGGAGCTGTTTTTT.

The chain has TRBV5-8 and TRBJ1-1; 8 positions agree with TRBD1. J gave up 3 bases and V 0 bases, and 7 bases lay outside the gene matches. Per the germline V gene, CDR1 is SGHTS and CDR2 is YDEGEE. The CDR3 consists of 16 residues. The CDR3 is CASSLVTGVLDTEAFF. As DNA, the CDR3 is TGTGCCAGCAGCTTGGTGACAGGGGTGCTGGACACTGAAGCTTTCTTT. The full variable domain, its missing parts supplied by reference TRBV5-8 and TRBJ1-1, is EAGVTQSPTHLIKTRGQQATLRCSPISGHTSVYWYQQALGLGLQFLLWYDEGEERNRGNFPPRFSGRQFPNYSSELNVNALELEDSALYLCASSLVTGVLDTEAFFGQGTRLTVV.

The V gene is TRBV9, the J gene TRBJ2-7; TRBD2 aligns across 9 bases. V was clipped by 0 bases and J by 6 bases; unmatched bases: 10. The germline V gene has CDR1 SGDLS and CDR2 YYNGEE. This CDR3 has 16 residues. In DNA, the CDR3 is TGTGCCAGCAGCGTAGCCGGGACTAGCAGGCGAGGCGAGCAGTACTTC. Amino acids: CASSVAGTSRRGEQYF.

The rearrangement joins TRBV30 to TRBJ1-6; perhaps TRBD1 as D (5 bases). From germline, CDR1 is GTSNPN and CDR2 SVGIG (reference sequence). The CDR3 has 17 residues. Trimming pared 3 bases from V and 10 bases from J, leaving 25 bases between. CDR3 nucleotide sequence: TGTGCCTGGAGCCCTCAAAGGCAGGGAGGAAAAGGATCACCCCTCCACTTT. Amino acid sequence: CAWSPQRQGGKGSPLHF.

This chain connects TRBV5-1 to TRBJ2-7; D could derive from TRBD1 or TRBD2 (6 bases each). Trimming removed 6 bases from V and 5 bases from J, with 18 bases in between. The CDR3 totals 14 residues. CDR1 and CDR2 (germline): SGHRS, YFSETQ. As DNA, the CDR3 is TGCGCCAGCAAGCCTCTAGGGGGGAGGCACGAGCAGTACTTC. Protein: CASKPLGGRHEQYF.

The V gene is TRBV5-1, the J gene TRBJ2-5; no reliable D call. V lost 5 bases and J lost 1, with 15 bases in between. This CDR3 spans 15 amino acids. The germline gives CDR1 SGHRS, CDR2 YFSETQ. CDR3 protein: CASSQDPRSQETQYF. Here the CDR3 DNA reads TGCGCCAGCAGTCAGGACCCTCGATCCCAAGAGACCCAGTACTTC.

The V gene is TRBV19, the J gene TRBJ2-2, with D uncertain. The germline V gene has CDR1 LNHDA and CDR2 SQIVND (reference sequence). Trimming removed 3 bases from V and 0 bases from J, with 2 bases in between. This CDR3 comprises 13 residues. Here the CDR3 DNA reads TGTGCCAGTAGTATGCCGAACACCGGGGAGCTGTTTTTT. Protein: CASSMPNTGELFF.

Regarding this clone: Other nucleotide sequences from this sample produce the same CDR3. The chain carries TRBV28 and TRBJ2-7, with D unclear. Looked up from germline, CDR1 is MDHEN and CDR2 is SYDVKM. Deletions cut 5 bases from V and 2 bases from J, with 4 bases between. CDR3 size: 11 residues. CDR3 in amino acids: CASSGTYEQYF. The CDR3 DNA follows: TGTGCCAGCAGTGGGACCTACGAGCAGTACTTC.

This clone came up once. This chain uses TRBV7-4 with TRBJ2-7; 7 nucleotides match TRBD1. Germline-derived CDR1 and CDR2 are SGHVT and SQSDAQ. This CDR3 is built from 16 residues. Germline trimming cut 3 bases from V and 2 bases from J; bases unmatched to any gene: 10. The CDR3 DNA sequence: TGTGCCAGCAGCTTTAGTGTGGCAGGGGGACCCTACGAGCAGTACTTC. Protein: CASSFSVAGGPYEQYF.

The CDR3 region is CASSLGRGLAGEETQYF. In DNA, the CDR3 is TGTGCCAGCAGCTTGGGGAGGGGACTAGCGGGAGAAGAGACCCAGTACTTC. The rearrangement joins TRBV7-2 to TRBJ2-5, with 14 positions matching TRBD2. The V gene's germline CDR1 is SGHTA and CDR2 FQGNSA. The CDR3 has 17 amino acids. V lost 3 bases and J lost 3; bases outside the gene matches: 6. The variable domain in full, completed from reference TRBV7-2 and TRBJ2-5, reads GAGVSQSPSNKVTEKGKDVELRCDPISGHTALYWYRQSLGQGLEFLIYFQGNSAPDKSGLPSDRFSAERTGGSVSTLTIQRTQQEDSAVYLCASSLGRGLAGEETQYFGPGTRLLVL.